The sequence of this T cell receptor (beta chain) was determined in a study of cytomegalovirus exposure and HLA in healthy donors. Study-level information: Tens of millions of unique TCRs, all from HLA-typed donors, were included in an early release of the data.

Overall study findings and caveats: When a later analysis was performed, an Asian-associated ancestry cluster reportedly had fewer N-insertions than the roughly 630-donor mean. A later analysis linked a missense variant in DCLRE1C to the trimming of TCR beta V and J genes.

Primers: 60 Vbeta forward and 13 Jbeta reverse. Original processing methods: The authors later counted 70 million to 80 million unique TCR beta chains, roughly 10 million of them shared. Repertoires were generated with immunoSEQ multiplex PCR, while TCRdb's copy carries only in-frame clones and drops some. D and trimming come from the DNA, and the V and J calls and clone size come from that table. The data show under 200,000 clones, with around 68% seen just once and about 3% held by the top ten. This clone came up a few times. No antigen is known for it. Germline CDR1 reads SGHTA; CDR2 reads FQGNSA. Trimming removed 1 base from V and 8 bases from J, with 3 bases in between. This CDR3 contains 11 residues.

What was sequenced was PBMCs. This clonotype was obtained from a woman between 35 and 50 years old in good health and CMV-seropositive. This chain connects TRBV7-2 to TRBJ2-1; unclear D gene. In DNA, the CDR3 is TGTGCCAGCAGCTTAGGGCATGAGCAGTTCTTC. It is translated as CASSLGHEQFF.